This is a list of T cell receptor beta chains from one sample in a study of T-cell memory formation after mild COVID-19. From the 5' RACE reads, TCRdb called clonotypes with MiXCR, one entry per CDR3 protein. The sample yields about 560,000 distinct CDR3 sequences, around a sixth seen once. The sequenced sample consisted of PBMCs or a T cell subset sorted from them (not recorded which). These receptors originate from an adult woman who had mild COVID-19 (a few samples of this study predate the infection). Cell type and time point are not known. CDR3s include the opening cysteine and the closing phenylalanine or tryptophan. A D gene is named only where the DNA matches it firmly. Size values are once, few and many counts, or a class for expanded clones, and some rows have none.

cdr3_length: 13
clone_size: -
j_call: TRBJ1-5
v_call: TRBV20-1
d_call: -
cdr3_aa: CSANDSRDKPQHF
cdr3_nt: TGCAGTGCTAACGACAGCAGGGATAAGCCCCAGCATTTT

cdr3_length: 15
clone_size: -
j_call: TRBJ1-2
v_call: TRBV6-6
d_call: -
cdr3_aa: CASSFYGGESNGYTF
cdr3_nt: TGTGCCAGCAGTTTTTATGGTGGGGAGAGTAATGGCTACACCTTC

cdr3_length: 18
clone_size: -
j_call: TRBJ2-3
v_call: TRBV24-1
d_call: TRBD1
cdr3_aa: CATSGPTPGQGFTDTQYF
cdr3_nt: TGTGCCACCAGTGGGCCGACTCCGGGACAGGGTTTCACAGATACGCAGTATTTT

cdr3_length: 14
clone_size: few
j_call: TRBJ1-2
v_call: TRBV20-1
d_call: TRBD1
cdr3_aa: CSAYRDSAPWKNTF
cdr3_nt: TGCAGTGCTTATCGGGACAGCGCACCGTGGAAAAACACCTTC

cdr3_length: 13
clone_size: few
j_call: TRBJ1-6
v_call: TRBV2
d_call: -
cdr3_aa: CASSRWENSPLHF
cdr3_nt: TGTGCCAGCAGTCGATGGGAGAATTCACCCCTCCACTTT

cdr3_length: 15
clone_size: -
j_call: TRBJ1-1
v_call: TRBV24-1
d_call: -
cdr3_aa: CATSDSLLGVTEAFF
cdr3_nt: TGTGCCACCAGTGATTCCTTGTTGGGCGTCACTGAAGCTTTCTTT

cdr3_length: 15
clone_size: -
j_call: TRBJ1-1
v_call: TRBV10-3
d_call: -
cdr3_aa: CAISESPTSSTEAFF
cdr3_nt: TGTGCCATCAGTGAGTCACCGACAAGCAGCACTGAAGCTTTCTTT

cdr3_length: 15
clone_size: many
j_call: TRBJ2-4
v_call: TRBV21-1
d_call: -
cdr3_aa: CASSKGGLAKNIQYF
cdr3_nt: TGTGCCAGCAGCAAAGGGGGGTTAGCCAAAAACATTCAGTACTTC

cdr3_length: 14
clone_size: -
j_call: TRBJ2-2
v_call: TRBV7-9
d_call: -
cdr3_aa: CASSFTANTGELFF
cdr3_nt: TGTGCCAGCAGCTTCACAGCGAACACCGGGGAGCTGTTTTTT

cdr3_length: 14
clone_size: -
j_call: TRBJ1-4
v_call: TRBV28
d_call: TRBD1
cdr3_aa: CASSRQGVNEKLFF
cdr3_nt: TGTGCCAGCAGCCGACAGGGGGTTAATGAAAAACTGTTTTTT

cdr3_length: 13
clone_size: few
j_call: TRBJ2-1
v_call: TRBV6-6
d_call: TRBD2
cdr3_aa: CAAGGSGAGEQFF
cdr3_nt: TGTGCCGCGGGGGGTAGCGGGGCGGGGGAGCAGTTCTTC

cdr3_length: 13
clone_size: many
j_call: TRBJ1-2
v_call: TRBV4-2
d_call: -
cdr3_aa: CASSQDTNYGYTF
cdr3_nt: TGTGCCAGCAGCCAAGATACTAACTATGGCTACACCTTC

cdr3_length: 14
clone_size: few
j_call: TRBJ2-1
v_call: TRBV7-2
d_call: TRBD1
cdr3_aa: CASSRQGYGNEQFF
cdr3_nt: TGTGCCAGCAGCAGACAGGGGTACGGGAATGAGCAGTTCTTC

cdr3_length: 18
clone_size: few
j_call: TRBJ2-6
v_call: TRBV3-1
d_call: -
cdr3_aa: CASSQRRVSGLGANVLTF
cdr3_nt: TGTGCCAGCAGCCAAAGGAGGGTGTCGGGTCTGGGGGCCAACGTCCTGACTTTC

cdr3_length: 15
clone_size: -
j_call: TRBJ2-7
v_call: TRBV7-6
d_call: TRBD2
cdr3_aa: CASSSLAGPADEQYF
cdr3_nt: TGTGCCAGCAGCTCCTTAGCGGGTCCGGCCGACGAGCAGTACTTC

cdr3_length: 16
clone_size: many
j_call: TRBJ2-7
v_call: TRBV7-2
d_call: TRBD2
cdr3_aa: CASSLGFSGISYEQYF
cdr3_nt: TGTGCCAGCAGCTTAGGGTTTAGCGGGATCTCCTACGAGCAGTACTTC

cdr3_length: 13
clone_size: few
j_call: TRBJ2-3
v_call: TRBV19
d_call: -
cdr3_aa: CASSQENTDTQYF
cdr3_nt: TGTGCCTCCAGTCAAGAGAACACAGATACGCAGTATTTT

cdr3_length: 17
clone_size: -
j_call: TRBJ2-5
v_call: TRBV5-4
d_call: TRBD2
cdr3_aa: CASSSLLAGGREETQYF
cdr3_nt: TGTGCCAGCAGCTCCCTACTAGCGGGAGGCCGGGAAGAGACCCAGTACTTC

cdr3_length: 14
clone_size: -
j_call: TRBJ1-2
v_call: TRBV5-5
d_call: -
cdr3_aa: CASSSTAANYGYTF
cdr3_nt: TGTGCCAGCAGCTCGACAGCAGCTAACTATGGCTACACCTTC

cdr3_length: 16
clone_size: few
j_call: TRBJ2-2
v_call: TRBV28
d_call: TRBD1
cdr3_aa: CASSLWGQGNTGELFF
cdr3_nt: TGTGCCAGCAGTTTATGGGGACAGGGAAACACCGGGGAGCTGTTTTTT

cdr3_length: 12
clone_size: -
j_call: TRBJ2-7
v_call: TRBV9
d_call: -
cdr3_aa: CASSAGMTEQYF
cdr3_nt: TGTGCCAGCAGCGCAGGCATGACCGAGCAGTACTTC

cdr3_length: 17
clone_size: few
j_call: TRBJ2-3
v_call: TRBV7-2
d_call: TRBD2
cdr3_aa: CASSFIGGTSGTDTQYF
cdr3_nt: TGTGCCAGCAGCTTCATAGGGGGGACTAGCGGTACGGATACGCAGTATTTT

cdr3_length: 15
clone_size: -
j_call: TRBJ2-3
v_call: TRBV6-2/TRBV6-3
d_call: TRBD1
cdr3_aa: CASSWTGSWTDTQYF
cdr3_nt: TGTGCCAGCAGTTGGACAGGAAGTTGGACAGATACGCAGTATTTT

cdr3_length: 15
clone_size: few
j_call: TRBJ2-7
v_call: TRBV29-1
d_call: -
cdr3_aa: CSVEQPAIGQYEQYF
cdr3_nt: TGCAGCGTTGAACAACCAGCTATAGGACAGTACGAGCAGTACTTC

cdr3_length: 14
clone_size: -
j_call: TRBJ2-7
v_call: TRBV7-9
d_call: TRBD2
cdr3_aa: CASSSLAGLYEQYF
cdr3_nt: TGTGCCAGCAGCTCCTTAGCGGGATTGTACGAGCAGTACTTC

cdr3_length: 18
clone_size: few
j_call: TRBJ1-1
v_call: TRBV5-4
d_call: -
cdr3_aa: CASSLGLSAGLKNTEAFF
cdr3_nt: TGTGCCAGCAGCTTGGGCTTAAGCGCAGGGCTAAAGAACACTGAAGCTTTCTTT

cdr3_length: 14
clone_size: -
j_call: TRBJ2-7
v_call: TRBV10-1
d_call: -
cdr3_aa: CASSEWGAPYEQYF
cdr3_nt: TGCGCCAGCAGTGAATGGGGAGCCCCCTACGAGCAGTACTTC

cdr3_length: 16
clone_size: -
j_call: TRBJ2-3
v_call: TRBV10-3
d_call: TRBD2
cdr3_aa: CAISENLAGGRDTQYF
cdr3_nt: TGTGCCATCAGTGAGAACTTAGCGGGAGGGAGAGATACGCAGTATTTT

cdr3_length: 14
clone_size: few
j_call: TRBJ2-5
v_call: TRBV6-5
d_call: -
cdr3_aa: CASSYSDLQETQYF
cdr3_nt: TGTGCCAGCAGTTACTCGGACTTACAAGAGACCCAGTACTTC

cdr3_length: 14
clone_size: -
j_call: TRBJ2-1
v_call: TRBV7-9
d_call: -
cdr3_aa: CASSSPRDGGEQFF
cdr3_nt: TGTGCCAGCAGCTCCCCCCGGGACGGCGGTGAGCAGTTCTTC

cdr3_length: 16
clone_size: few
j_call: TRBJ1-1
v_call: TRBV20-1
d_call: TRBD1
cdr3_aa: CSARPGTGRWGTEAFF
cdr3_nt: TGCAGTGCTAGACCCGGGACAGGGCGTTGGGGCACTGAAGCTTTCTTT

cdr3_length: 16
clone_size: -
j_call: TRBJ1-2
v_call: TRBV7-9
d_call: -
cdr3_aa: CASSFFPPTDNYGYTF
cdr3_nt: TGTGCCAGCAGCTTTTTCCCCCCGACAGATAACTATGGCTACACCTTC

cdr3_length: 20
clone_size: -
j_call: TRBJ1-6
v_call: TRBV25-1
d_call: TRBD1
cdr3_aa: CASSVAGTGGLSSYNSPLHF
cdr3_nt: TGTGCCAGCAGTGTCGCCGGGACAGGGGGTCTAAGCTCCTATAATTCACCCCTCCACTTT

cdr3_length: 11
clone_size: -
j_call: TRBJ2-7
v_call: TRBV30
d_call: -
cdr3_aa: CAWSGQYEQYF
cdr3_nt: TGTGCCTGGAGTGGCCAGTACGAGCAGTACTTC

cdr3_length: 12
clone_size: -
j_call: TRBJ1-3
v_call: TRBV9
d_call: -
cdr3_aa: CASTSSGNTIYF
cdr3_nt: TGTGCCAGCACCAGCTCTGGAAACACCATATATTTT

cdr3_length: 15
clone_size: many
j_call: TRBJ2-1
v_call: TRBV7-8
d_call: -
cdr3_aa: CASSLGLGSYNEQFF
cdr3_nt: TGTGCCAGCAGCTTAGGGCTAGGCTCCTACAATGAGCAGTTCTTC

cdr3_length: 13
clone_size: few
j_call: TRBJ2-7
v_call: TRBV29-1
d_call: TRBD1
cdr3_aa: CSVGDRGHAEQYF
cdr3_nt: TGCAGCGTTGGCGACAGGGGGCACGCCGAGCAGTACTTC

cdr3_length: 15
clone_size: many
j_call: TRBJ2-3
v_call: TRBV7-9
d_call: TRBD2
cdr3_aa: CASSRGTSGPDTQYF
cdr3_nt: TGTGCCAGCAGCAGAGGGACTAGCGGACCAGATACGCAGTATTTT